This passage covers 21 T cell receptor beta chains from one sample sequenced in a study of graft-versus-host responses after intestinal transplantation. TCRdb keeps only in-frame clones here, not all; method: immunoSEQ multiplex PCR. The sample lists over 80,000 clones, roughly nine tenths occurring once. For these TCRs, the target antigens are not known. The input for sequencing was unstimulated CD4+ T cells sorted from spleen or lymph node cells, taken before transplant. The origin of the receptors is a human donor who was the organ donor for an intestinal transplant.

This clone was seen only once. V gene TRBV18 combines with J gene TRBJ2-7, with D perhaps matching TRBD1 (5 bases). Germline V CDR1 and CDR2: KGHSH, LQKENI. This CDR3 comprises 13 residues. The V and J ends lost 0 bases and 6 bases respectively, with 9 bases between them. CDR3 amino acids: CASSPPARAEQYF. The CDR3 DNA is TGTGCCAGCTCACCACCAGCCAGGGCCGAGCAGTACTTC.

This clone was observed once. The CDR3 DNA is TGCGCCAGCAGCCAACCTCACACGTCCCCTGAAGCTTTCTTT. Protein sequence: CASSQPHTSPEAFF. The chain uses TRBV4-1 and TRBJ1-1; D gene ambiguous. Germline values: CDR1 MGHRA, CDR2 YSYEKL. Trimming took 2 bases from V and 6 from J, leaving 13 bases between them. This CDR3 spans 14 amino acids.

This clone is a singleton in its sample. The CDR3 DNA sequence: TGTGCCAGCAGGGAACTAGCGGGGGGGCTGGATACGCAGTATTTT. It yields the protein CASRELAGGLDTQYF. This chain connects TRBV6-1 to TRBJ2-3, with 13 nucleotides matching TRBD2. CDR3 length equals 15 residues. Trimming removed 6 bases from V and 6 bases from J; junction bases left unmatched: 6. CDR1 is MNHNS, CDR2 SASEGT, per germline.

This clone was found once. The CDR3 region is CASSLGPGNTEAFF. CDR3 nucleotides: TGTGCCAGCAGCTTAGGGCCGGGGAACACTGAAGCTTTCTTT. The V and J genes are TRBV7-8 and TRBJ1-1; D remains unclear. V lost 1 base and J lost 1, with 7 bases in between. Germline loops: CDR1 SGHVS, CDR2 FQNEAQ. The CDR3 covers 14 residues.

The rearrangement links TRBV7-9 to TRBJ2-2, with D tentatively TRBD1 (5 bases). V lost 2 bases and J 4 bases, leaving 5 bases between the germline ends. CDR1 is SEHNR and CDR2 is FQNEAQ in the germline V gene (reference sequence). This CDR3 is 13 amino acids long. The chain's CDR3 is CASSLQGTGELFF. The CDR3 DNA is TGTGCCAGCAGCTTACAGGGCACCGGGGAGCTGTTTTTT. Variable domain in full (rest from reference TRBV7-9 and TRBJ2-2): DTGVSQNPRHKITKRGQNVTFRCDPISEHNRLYWYRQTLGQGPEFLTYFQNEAQLEKSRLLSDRFSAERPKGSFSTLEIQRTEQGDSAMYLCASSLQGTGELFFGEGSRLTVL.

The chain carries TRBV5-4 and TRBJ1-2; D might be TRBD1 (6 bases). Germline V gives CDR1 SGHNT, CDR2 YYREEE (reference sequence). Trimming pared 0 bases from V and 5 bases from J, leaving 14 bases between. This CDR3 region has 15 residues. The CDR3 here is CASSLDPARGYGYTF. CDR3 in DNA: TGTGCCAGCAGCTTGGACCCGGCCAGGGGTTATGGCTACACCTTC.

This clone was seen just once. The rearrangement links TRBV30 to TRBJ1-3; D possibly corresponds to TRBD1 (6 bases). The CDR3 length is 15 residues. Between the trimmed V and J ends, which lost 2 bases and 4 bases, there was a span of 15 bases. The germline V gene encodes CDR1 GTSNPN and CDR2 SVGIG (reference sequence). CDR3 coding DNA: TGTGCCTGGAGTAGGGGGATACTTACGGGAAACACCATATATTTT. The encoded protein is CAWSRGILTGNTIYF. Complete variable domain (other parts from reference TRBV30 and TRBJ1-3): SQTIHQWPATLVQPVGSPLSLECTVEGTSNPNLYWYRQAAGRGLQLLFYSVGIGQISSEVPQNLSASRPQDRQFILSSKKLLLSDSGFYLCAWSRGILTGNTIYFGEGSWLTVV.

V gene TRBV25-1 combines with J gene TRBJ1-2; D not certain. Trimming removed 5 bases from V and 9 bases from J, with 10 bases in between. The CDR3 is made up of 11 amino acids. Germline V gene sequence: CDR1 MGHDK, CDR2 SYGVNS. The CDR3 sequence is CASSPPQCYTF. The CDR3 bases are TGTGCCAGCAGTCCGCCCCAGTGCTACACCTTC.

Only a few counts were recorded for this clone. The chain recombines TRBV10-3 with TRBJ2-2, with TRBD1 as a possible D gene (5 bases). Germline assignment: CDR1 ENHRY and CDR2 SYGVKD. The CDR3 is made up of 13 amino acids. V lost 6 bases and J lost 7, with 12 bases in between. The CDR3: CAISEGVIGELFF. In nucleotides, the CDR3 is TGTGCCATCAGCGAAGGGGTGATCGGGGAGCTGTTTTTT.

The chain recombines TRBV15 with TRBJ1-5, with a possible D match to TRBD1 (6 bases). Between the trimmed V and J ends, which lost 4 bases and 5 bases, there was a span of 12 bases. The CDR3 contains 14 residues. In germline, CDR1 is LNHNV, CDR2 YYDKDF (reference sequence). CDR3 residues: CATSIQGSDQPQHF. CDR3 nucleotides: TGTGCCACCAGCATACAGGGAAGCGATCAGCCCCAGCATTTT.

The V and J genes are TRBV2 and TRBJ1-4; TRBD1 matches 8 bases. In germline, CDR1 is SNHLY, CDR2 FYNNEI. V dropped 4 bases and J dropped 4; count of bases not matched to a gene: 2. The CDR3 is 14 residues long. The CDR3: CASSVDRGNEKLFF. The CDR3 region has the DNA TGTGCCAGCAGTGTAGACAGGGGTAATGAAAAACTGTTTTTT.

The gene calls are TRBV27 and TRBJ1-4, with no clear D. This CDR3 has 16 amino acids. Deletions cut 0 bases from V and 8 bases from J, with 16 bases between. CDR1 and CDR2 from the germline V gene are MNHEY and SMNVEV (reference sequence). This CDR3 is CASSLSRRARREKLFF. Here the CDR3 DNA reads TGTGCCAGCAGTTTATCGCGGAGGGCGCGAAGGGAAAAACTGTTTTTT.

This clone occurred once. The chain links TRBV21-1 to TRBJ1-1; TRBD1 was called by the table and not checked on the DNA. TRBV21-1 is described as a pseudogene. The CDR3 runs 15 residues. CDR3 DNA: TGTGCCAGCAGCAAAGGAGTCAGGGTGGGAACTGAAGCTTTCTTT. This sequence encodes CASSKGVRVGTEAFF.

The rearrangement links TRBV4-3 to TRBJ2-3; TRBD2 agrees at 14 bases. Germline CDR1 LGHNA, CDR2 YSLEER. V lost 3 bases, J lost 4 bases, and 9 bases stayed unmatched. The length of the CDR3 is 18 residues. CDR3 amino acids: CASSQRRETSGGADTQYF. The CDR3 DNA sequence: TGCGCCAGCAGCCAGCGACGGGAGACTAGCGGGGGGGCAGATACGCAGTATTTT.

V and J are TRBV7-9 and TRBJ1-5; perhaps TRBD1 as D (6 bases). The CDR3 consists of 14 residues. Between the trimmed V and J ends, which lost 1 base and 5 bases, there was a span of 9 bases. Germline V gene sequence: CDR1 SEHNR, CDR2 FQNEAQ (reference sequence). The DNA for the CDR3 is TGTGCCAGCAGCTTAGGCCCAGGGGATCAGCCCCAGCATTTT. It yields the protein CASSLGPGDQPQHF.

This chain joins TRBV6-1 and TRBJ1-2, with TRBD1 matching 8 bases. Germline lookup yields CDR1 MNHNS and CDR2 SASEGT. The V and J ends lost 7 bases and 8 bases, in that order; junction bases with no gene match: 9. The CDR3 runs to 13 residues. CDR3 in DNA: TGTGCCAGCACCCTGACAGGGGCAGGGGGCTACACCTTC. Protein product: CASTLTGAGGYTF.

This clone was recorded once. The CDR3 nucleotides are TGTGCCAGCAGTCCCCTTCCGGTTGGGGAGCTGTTTTTT. This translates into CASSPLPVGELFF. The chain has TRBV27 and TRBJ2-2; D gene uncertain. Germline lookup yields CDR1 MNHEY and CDR2 SMNVEV (reference sequence). The V and J ends lost 5 bases and 8 bases respectively, with 12 bases between them. The CDR3 is 13 amino acids.

The gene calls are TRBV9 and TRBJ2-1; 12 nucleotides agree with TRBD2. V was clipped by 0 bases and J by 7 bases; unmatched bases: 8. This CDR3 has 17 amino acids. Germline V CDR1 and CDR2: SGDLS, YYNGEE. DNA for the CDR3: TGTGCCAGCAGCGTAGCTTTAGGACTAGCGGGGCGGAATGAGCAGTTCTTC. This translates into CASSVALGLAGRNEQFF.

This clone was observed a single time. The V call is TRBV9, the J call TRBJ2-1, with D possibly being TRBD2 (6 bases). The V gene's germline CDR1 is SGDLS and CDR2 YYNGEE. The CDR3 is 16 residues long. Trimming shortened V by 2 bases and J by 9 bases, and 21 bases separated the two germline ends. The chain's CDR3 is CASSVKTAPAGSEQFF. In nucleotides, the CDR3 is TGTGCCAGCAGCGTGAAGACAGCGCCCGCCGGGAGTGAGCAGTTCTTC.

The genes are TRBV7-3 and TRBJ2-3; TRBD2 agrees at 9 bases. Germline V gene sequence: CDR1 SGHTA, CDR2 FQGTGA. V lost 2 bases and J lost 2; bases outside the gene matches: 2. The CDR3 is 15 amino acids. CDR3: CASSLLGLATDTQYF. In DNA form, the CDR3 reads TGTGCCAGCAGCTTATTGGGACTAGCCACAGATACGCAGTATTTT.

The chain is built from TRBV15 and TRBJ1-5, with a possible D match to TRBD1 (5 bases). The V gene lost 3 bases and the J gene lost 9 bases, with 24 bases spanning the gap. This CDR3 has 17 amino acids. Germline-derived CDR1 and CDR2 are LNHNV and YYDKDF (reference sequence). Here the CDR3 DNA reads TGTGCCACCAGCAGCTCCGGGACTGCTGGTAGATTATCGCCCCAGCATTTT. Amino acids: CATSSSGTAGRLSPQHF.